This TCR beta chain derives from a study of cytomegalovirus exposure and HLA in healthy donors (TCRdb year 2017). Concerning the study at large: According to a later analysis, the 120 or so validation repertoires were produced on the same platform as the 666 repertoires of the first cohort. The study aimed to test whether cataloging public T cell receptors could reveal signatures of past pathogen exposure. In addition to the first cohort of approximately 670 subjects, a separate validation cohort of over 90 different subjects was used. To predict cytomegalovirus infection status, the study brought together high-throughput TCR immunosequencing, statistical association of individual TCRs with disease status, and machine learning. Beyond this particular receptor, the publication reports: The classifier was reported to diagnose cytomegalovirus status with high specificity and sensitivity in both the original and validation cohorts. The authors suggested that the approach could potentially be extended to other disease states and immunological phenotypes. In vitro tests confirmed that a few of the cytomegalovirus-associated TCR beta chains recognize cytomegalovirus antigens. While some public TCRs were present in many individuals, most TCR sequences turned up only very rarely across donors. All 130 or so repertoires were used to score co-occurrence in the validation cohort in a later analysis, because that analysis had no HLA typing for the cohort. In a later analysis, TCRs clustered in the first cohort were found to also tend to co-occur in the roughly 120 validation repertoires, with approximately 94% of cluster scores above 0. A total of around 150 TCR beta chains were listed by the study as associated with cytomegalovirus.

Library preparation employed the immunoSEQ multiplex PCR assay. The original pipeline was this. To diagnose cytomegalovirus status from the catalog of TCR beta chain sequences, a statistical classification framework was built. As stored in TCRdb, this immuneACCESS dataset retains in-frame rearrangements with V and J assigned. A fraction of the clones does not appear; measured against another copy, unresolved V genes explain less than half of the discrepancy, and the remainder lacks a known reason. That table gives V, J and clone size, and the DNA gave D and trimming. This sample is represented by 150,000 or so clones; nearly 90% of them were singletons. Together, the top ten hold approximately 10% of the sample. Its CDR3 holds 16 amino acids, cysteine through phenylalanine. This entry keeps only the CDR3 DNA: 48 bases, framed from base 1. Based on the germline V gene (reference sequence), the CDR1 and CDR2 sequences are SGHNT and YYREEE. V and J are trimmed by 0 bases and 7 bases, and the gene matches miss 8 bases of the junction.

For this clone: The specificity of this receptor is unknown. Base qualities are not provided; no much larger clone lies one nucleotide away.

The donors belonged to the validation cohort of around 110 subjects, which was separate from the roughly 670-subject first cohort. The chain is made from TRBV5-4 and TRBJ2-1; 9 nucleotides in the junction match TRBD2. The sequence was collected from a woman between 18 and 30 years old in good health and CMV-seropositive. Material for sequencing was PBMCs. The DNA sequence reads TGTGCCAGCAGCTTGGCGGCGCGGGGGGGCTTGAATGAGCAGTTCTTC. Its protein product is CASSLAARGGLNEQFF.